Sequencing of this T cell receptor (beta chain) was carried out in a study of shared clonotypes between healthy human individuals. Healthy HIV-negative adults with no recent acute infections or vaccinations were recruited as donors. CCR7-negative CD45RA+ TemRA cells were pooled with CD45RO+ cells for CD8 memory. Genomic DNA of each subset was evenly split across several immunoSEQ plates. Study processing details: Filtering differed for immunoSEQ, which gave only junction sequences without quality scores. Sequencing used immunoSEQ multiplex PCR; TCRdb keeps in-frame clones, though not all of them. That table supplies the V and J calls and clone size; D and trimming were determined from the DNA. The sample lists more than 550,000 clones; around 91% were seen once. CDR1 is MRHNA, CDR2 SNTAGT, per germline. With 3 bases removed from V and 3 bases from J, the gap between germline ends came to 11 bases. The CDR3 contains 15 residues.

The rearrangement joins TRBV6-4 to TRBJ1-4; the D gene is possibly TRBD1 (6 bases). Sequencing was carried out using memory CD8+ T cells from PBMCs. Subset given: CD45RO+ cells pooled with CCR7-negative TemRA cells. This receptor was taken from a man between 18 and 29 years old in good health. Some clones in this sample may be carry-over from other donors' samples. CDR3 region: CASSEWGPANEKLFF. DNA for the CDR3: TGTGCCAGCAGTGAGTGGGGGCCTGCTAATGAAAAACTGTTTTTT.